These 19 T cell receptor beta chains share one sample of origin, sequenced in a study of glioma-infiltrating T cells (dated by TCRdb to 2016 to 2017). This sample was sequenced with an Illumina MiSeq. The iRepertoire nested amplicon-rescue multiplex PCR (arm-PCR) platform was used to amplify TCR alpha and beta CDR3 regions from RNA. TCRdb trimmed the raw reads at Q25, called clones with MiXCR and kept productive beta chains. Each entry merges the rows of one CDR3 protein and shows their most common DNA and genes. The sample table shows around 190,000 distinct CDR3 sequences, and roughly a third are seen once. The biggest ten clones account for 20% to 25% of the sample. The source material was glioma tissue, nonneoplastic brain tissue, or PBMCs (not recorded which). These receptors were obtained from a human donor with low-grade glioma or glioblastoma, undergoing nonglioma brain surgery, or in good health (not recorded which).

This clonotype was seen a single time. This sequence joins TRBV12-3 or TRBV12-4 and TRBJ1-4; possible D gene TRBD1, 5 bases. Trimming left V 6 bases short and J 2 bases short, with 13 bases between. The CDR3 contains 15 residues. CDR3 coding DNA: TGTGCCAGCAGCAGGGTTGGCCCGACTAATGAAAAACTGTTTTTT. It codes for CASSRVGPTNEKLFF.

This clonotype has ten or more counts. CDR3 nucleotide sequence: TGTGCCACCAGTGATTTTGAACGGGAATTCCACAATGAGCAGTTCTTC. It specifies CATSDFEREFHNEQFF. The J gene is TRBJ2-1, the V gene TRBV24-1; TRBD2 is a possible D gene (5 bases). Trimming pared 1 base from V and 5 bases from J, leaving 14 bases between. The germline gives CDR1 KGHDR, CDR2 SFDVKD. The CDR3 is made up of 16 amino acids.

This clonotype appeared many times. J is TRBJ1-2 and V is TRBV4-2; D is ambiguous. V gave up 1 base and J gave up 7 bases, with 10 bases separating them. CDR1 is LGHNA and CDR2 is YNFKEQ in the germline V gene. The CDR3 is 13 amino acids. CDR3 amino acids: CASSQGAGGGYTF. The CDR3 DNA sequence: TGTGCCAGCAGCCAAGGGGCAGGAGGTGGCTACACCTTC.

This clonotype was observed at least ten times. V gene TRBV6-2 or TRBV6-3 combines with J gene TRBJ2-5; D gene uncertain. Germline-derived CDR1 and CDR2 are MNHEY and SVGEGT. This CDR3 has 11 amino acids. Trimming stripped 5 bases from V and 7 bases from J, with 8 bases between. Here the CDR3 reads CASSRAGTQYF. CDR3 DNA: TGTGCCAGCAGTAGAGCTGGGACCCAGTACTTC.

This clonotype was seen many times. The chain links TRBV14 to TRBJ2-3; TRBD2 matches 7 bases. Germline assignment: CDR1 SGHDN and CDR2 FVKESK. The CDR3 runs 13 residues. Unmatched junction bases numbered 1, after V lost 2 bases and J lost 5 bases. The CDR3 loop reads CASSQLAGDTQYF. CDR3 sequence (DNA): TGTGCCAGCAGCCAATTAGCGGGAGATACGCAGTATTTT.

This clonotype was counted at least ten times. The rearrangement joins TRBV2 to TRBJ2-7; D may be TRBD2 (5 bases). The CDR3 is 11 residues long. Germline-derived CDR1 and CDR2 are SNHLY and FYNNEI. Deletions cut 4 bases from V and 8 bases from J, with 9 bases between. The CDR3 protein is CASSVERQQYF. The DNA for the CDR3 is TGTGCCAGCAGTGTTGAGCGGCAGCAGTACTTC.

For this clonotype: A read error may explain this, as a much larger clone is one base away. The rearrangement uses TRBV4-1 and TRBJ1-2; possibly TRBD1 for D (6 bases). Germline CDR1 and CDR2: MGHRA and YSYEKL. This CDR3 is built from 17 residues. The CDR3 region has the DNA TGCGCCAGCAGCCACCGAACCGGGACACGCGAAAACTGTGGCTACACCTTC. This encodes CASSHRTGTRENCGYTF.

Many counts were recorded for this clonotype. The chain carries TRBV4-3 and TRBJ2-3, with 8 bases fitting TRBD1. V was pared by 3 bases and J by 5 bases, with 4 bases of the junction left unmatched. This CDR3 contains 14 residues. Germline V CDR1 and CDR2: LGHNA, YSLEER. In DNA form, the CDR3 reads TGCGCCAGCAGCCAGACACAGGGGGGAGATACGCAGTATTTT. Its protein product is CASSQTQGGDTQYF.

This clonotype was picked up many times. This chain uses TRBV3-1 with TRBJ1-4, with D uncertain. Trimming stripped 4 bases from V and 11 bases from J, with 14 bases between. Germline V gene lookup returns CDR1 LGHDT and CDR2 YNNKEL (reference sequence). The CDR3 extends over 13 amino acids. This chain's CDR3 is CASSPRRLGKLFF. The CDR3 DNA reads TGTGCCAGCAGCCCCCGGAGGCTCGGGAAACTGTTTTTT.

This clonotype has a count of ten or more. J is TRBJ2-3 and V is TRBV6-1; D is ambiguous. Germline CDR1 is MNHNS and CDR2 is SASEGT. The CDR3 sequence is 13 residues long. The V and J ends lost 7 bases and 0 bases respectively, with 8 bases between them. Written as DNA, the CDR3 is TGTGCCAGCAAGGACGGAAGCACAGATACGCAGTATTTT. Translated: CASKDGSTDTQYF.

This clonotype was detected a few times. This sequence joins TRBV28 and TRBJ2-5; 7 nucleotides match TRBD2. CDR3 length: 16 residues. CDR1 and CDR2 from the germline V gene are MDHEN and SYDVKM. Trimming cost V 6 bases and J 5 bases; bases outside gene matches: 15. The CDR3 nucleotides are TGTGCCAGCAGCTATGCCCCTGGCGGGCGGGAGGAGACCCAGTACTTC. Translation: CASSYAPGGREETQYF.

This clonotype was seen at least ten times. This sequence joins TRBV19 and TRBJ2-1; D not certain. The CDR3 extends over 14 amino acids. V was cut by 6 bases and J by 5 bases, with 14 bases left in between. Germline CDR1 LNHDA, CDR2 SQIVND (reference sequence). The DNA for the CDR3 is TGTGCCAGTAGCCCATTCCCCTCGAACAATGAGCAGTTCTTC. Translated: CASSPFPSNNEQFF.

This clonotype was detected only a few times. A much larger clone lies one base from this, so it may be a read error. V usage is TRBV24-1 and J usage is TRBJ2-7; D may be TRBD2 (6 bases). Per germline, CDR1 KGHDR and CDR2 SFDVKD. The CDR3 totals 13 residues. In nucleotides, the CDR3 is TGTGCCACCCGACTCGGGACTCCTTACGGGCAGTACTTC. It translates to CATRLGTPYGQYF.

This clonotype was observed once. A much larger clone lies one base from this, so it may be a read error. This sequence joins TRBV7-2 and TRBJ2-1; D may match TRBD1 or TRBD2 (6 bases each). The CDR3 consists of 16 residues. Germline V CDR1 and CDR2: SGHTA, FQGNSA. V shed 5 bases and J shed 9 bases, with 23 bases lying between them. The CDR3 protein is CASSGFKTRGSGEQFF. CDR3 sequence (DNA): TGTGCCAGCAGCGGGTTCAAGACTAGGGGGAGCGGTGAGCAGTTCTTC.

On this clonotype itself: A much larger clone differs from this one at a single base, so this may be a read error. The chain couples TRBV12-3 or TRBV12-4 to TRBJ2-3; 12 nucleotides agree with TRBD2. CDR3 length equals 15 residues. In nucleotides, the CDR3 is TGTGCCAGCACCCGTGGACTAGCGGGAACAGATACGGAGTATTTT. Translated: CASTRGLAGTDTEYF.

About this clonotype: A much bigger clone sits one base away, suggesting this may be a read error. CDR3 DNA sequence: TGTGCCAGCAGCTTTCGGGAGGGGAGCTTAGGGACCCAGTACTTC. This gives the protein CASSFREGSLGTQYF. This rearrangement joins TRBV11-1 to TRBJ2-5, with TRBD2 identical over 8 bases. The length of the CDR3 is 15 residues. The germline gives CDR1 SGHAT, CDR2 FQDESV (reference sequence). V shed 3 bases, J shed 7 bases, and the junction held 10 bases outside the gene matches.

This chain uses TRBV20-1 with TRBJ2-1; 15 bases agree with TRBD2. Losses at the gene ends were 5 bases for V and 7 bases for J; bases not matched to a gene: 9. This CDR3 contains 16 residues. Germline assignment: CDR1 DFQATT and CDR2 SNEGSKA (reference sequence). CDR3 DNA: TGCAGTGCTGGAAAGGTCGGACTAGCGGGGGGGAATGAGCAGTTCTTC. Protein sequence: CSAGKVGLAGGNEQFF.

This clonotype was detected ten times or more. CDR3 sequence: CASSLDRDSYEQYF. CDR3 in DNA: TGTGCCAGCAGCTTAGACAGGGACTCCTACGAGCAGTACTTC. The gene calls are TRBV7-2 and TRBJ2-7; D perhaps matches TRBD1 (6 bases). V lost 1 base and J lost 0, with 7 bases in between. This CDR3 has 14 amino acids. CDR1 and CDR2 from the germline V gene are SGHTA and FQGNSA.

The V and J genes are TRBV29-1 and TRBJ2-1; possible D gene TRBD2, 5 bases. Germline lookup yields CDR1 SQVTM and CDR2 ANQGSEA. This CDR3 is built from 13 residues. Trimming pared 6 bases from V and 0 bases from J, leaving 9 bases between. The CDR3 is CSVTAGSYNEQFF. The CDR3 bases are TGCAGCGTCACCGCGGGCTCCTACAATGAGCAGTTCTTC.